This T cell receptor beta chain originates from a study of T cells after yellow fever vaccination. Study-wide results and limits: The booster saw the reappearance of most primary-vaccination clones (roughly 96% CD4, roughly 87% CD8). Within FACS-sorted repertoires, abundant clonotypes contaminating from the bulk population could be present.

TCRdb reprocessed the 5' RACE reads with MiXCR, giving one entry per CDR3 protein. The sample records about 300,000 distinct CDR3 sequences, 7.5% to 9% being singletons. This CDR3 is 15 amino acids long. Per the germline V gene, CDR1 is SGHTA and CDR2 is FQGTGA. Trimming shortened V by 5 bases and J by 2 bases, and 15 bases separated the two germline ends. Worth noting for this clonotype: What it binds is unknown.

Sequences were derived from CD4+ T cells sorted from PBMCs, sampled 5 days after the yellow fever booster vaccination. This receptor was obtained from a man aged 18 to 29 who received the YFV17D yellow fever vaccine. The rearrangement joins TRBV7-3 to TRBJ1-2; D is perhaps TRBD1 (6 bases). The DNA of the CDR3 is TGTGCCAGCAGCCCGGATGGAGGGGGAAACTATGGCTACACCTTC. It encodes CASSPDGGGNYGYTF.